Presented here are 29 T cell receptor beta chains from one specimen sequenced in a study of T cells expressing NK-cell markers. After re-calling the 5' RACE reads, TCRdb lists one entry per CDR3 protein, DNA absent. In all, the sample yields some 150,000 distinct CDR3 sequences. Sequencing input: blood T cells: a sorted CD56 or NKG2C T cell subset, CD4+ or CD8+ T cells, or bulk PBMC T cells (not recorded which). These TCRs come from a woman between 50 and 59 years old in good health.

This chain links TRBV5-6 with TRBJ2-7; the D call from TCRdb, TRBD2, cannot be confirmed without DNA. The CDR3 contains 14 residues. The germline gives CDR1 SGHDT, CDR2 YYEEEE. CDR3 amino acids: CASSAGLAVYEQYF.

The J gene is TRBJ2-3, the V gene TRBV5-6; checking the TCRdb D call of TRBD1 is not possible without DNA. CDR1 is SGHDT and CDR2 is YYEEEE in the germline V gene. This CDR3 comprises 16 residues. CDR3 loop: CASSLFDRGATDTQYF.

The chain couples TRBV4-1 to TRBJ1-1; TCRdb's D call, TRBD1, is unchecked because there is no DNA. The CDR3 contains 16 residues. CDR1 and CDR2 (germline): MGHRA, YSYEKL. This chain's CDR3 is CASSHPQGQMNTEAFF.

The rearrangement joins TRBV28 to TRBJ2-4; TCRdb outputs TRBD2, but without DNA this stays unchecked. The CDR3 contains 14 residues. Germline V gene sequence: CDR1 MDHEN, CDR2 SYDVKM. The CDR3 protein is CASSLPGGPVLQYF.

This chain joins TRBV27 and TRBJ2-1; TCRdb selects TRBD1, and the lack of DNA leaves this call unchecked. The CDR3 is 16 residues long. Per the germline V gene, CDR1 is MNHEY and CDR2 is SMNVEV (reference sequence). The CDR3 loop is CASSGQGLSSYNEQFF.

V and J are TRBV12-3 or TRBV12-4 and TRBJ1-5; as DNA is missing, the TRBD1 call by TCRdb cannot be tested. This CDR3 is built from 18 residues. The CDR3 protein is CASSPGQGARQSNQPQHF.

The chain is built from TRBV2 and TRBJ2-7; there is no DNA to check the TCRdb D call of TRBD1. Germline CDR1 is SNHLY and CDR2 is FYNNEI. This CDR3 spans 14 amino acids. CDR3 protein: CASRRTAVFYEQYF. Supplemented by reference TRBV2 and TRBJ2-7, the full variable domain reads EPEVTQTPSHQVTQMGQEVILRCVPISNHLYFYWYRQILGQKVEFLVSFYNNEISEKSEIFDDQFSVERPDGSNFTLKIRSTKLEDSAMYFCASRRTAVFYEQYFGPGTRLTVT.

The V gene is TRBV7-2, the J gene TRBJ2-1; lacking DNA, the TRBD2 call made by TCRdb goes unchecked. Germline V gives CDR1 SGHTA, CDR2 FQGNSA. This CDR3 has 19 residues. CDR3 sequence reads: CASSLPYTGTSGRVDEQFF.

CDR3 sequence: CASLTQGNTGELFF. This chain connects TRBV6-2 or TRBV6-3 to TRBJ2-2; TCRdb reports TRBD1, a call that lacks DNA to check it against. Germline V gives CDR1 MNHEY, CDR2 SVGEGT. This CDR3 contains 14 residues.

The chain recombines TRBV7-3 with TRBJ2-2; the TCRdb D gene call, TRBD2, has no DNA to confirm it. Germline CDR1 is SGHTA and CDR2 is FQGTGA. The CDR3 extends over 18 amino acids. CDR3 residues: CASSLGAGGNSNTGELFF.

The chain uses TRBV18 and TRBJ2-2. The CDR3 is 12 amino acids. The V gene's germline CDR1 is KGHSH and CDR2 LQKENI. CDR3 in amino acids: CASSPAAGELFF.

The CDR3 here is CSARELRDRGKPFNEKLFF. V gene TRBV20-1 combines with J gene TRBJ1-4; without DNA, the TCRdb call of TRBD1 cannot be checked. CDR1 is DFQATT, CDR2 SNEGSKA, per germline (reference sequence). CDR3 length: 19 residues.

This chain joins TRBV27 and TRBJ2-1; as DNA is missing, the TRBD2 call by TCRdb cannot be tested. Germline V gene data show CDR1 as MNHEY and CDR2 as SMNVEV (reference sequence). This CDR3 has 14 amino acids. This CDR3 reads CASQTSGRLNEQFF.

The rearrangement joins TRBV4-1 to TRBJ2-2; TCRdb outputs TRBD1, but without DNA this stays unchecked. Germline assignment: CDR1 MGHRA and CDR2 YSYEKL. The CDR3 length is 17 residues. The CDR3 sequence: CASSHIPGQGRTGELFF.

V gene TRBV12-3 or TRBV12-4 combines with J gene TRBJ1-1; TCRdb calls TRBD1, which cannot be checked without DNA. This CDR3 is built from 14 residues. The CDR3: CASSFQENRGEAFF.

The CDR3: CASSLMLAGIFETQYF. The chain links TRBV7-8 to TRBJ2-5; TCRdb indicates TRBD2, and absent DNA this call remains unverified. The germline V gene encodes CDR1 SGHVS and CDR2 FQNEAQ. The CDR3 is 16 amino acids.

The chain's CDR3 is CASSQDPAGEEETQYF. V usage is TRBV3-1 and J usage is TRBJ2-5; absent DNA, TCRdb's TRBD2 call cannot be checked. The CDR3 is 16 amino acids. CDR1 and CDR2 (germline): LGHDT, YNNKEL (reference sequence).

The CDR3 sequence: CASTPILREGFNEQFF. This sequence joins TRBV4-1 and TRBJ2-1; checking the TCRdb D call of TRBD2 is not possible without DNA. The CDR3 is made up of 16 amino acids. The germline CDR1 and CDR2 sequences are MGHRA and YSYEKL.

V gene TRBV9 combines with J gene TRBJ2-2; TCRdb calls TRBD2, which cannot be checked without DNA. Germline lookup yields CDR1 SGDLS and CDR2 YYNGEE. The CDR3 runs to 18 residues. CDR3 protein: CASSVGLVQTTNTGELFF.

This sequence joins TRBV9 and TRBJ1-2. This CDR3 is 13 amino acids long. Germline values: CDR1 SGDLS, CDR2 YYNGEE. Here the CDR3 reads CASSVEPAYGYTF.

The V call is TRBV2, the J call TRBJ2-5; the TCRdb D gene call, TRBD2, has no DNA to confirm it. The CDR3 extends over 15 amino acids. Germline V gene lookup returns CDR1 SNHLY and CDR2 FYNNEI. CDR3 loop: CASSEWVAGQETQYF. Supplemented by reference TRBV2 and TRBJ2-5, the full variable domain reads EPEVTQTPSHQVTQMGQEVILRCVPISNHLYFYWYRQILGQKVEFLVSFYNNEISEKSEIFDDQFSVERPDGSNFTLKIRSTKLEDSAMYFCASSEWVAGQETQYFGPGTRLLVL.

The V and J genes are TRBV9 and TRBJ2-1; the TRBD2 assignment by TCRdb is unverifiable without DNA. Germline V gene lookup returns CDR1 SGDLS and CDR2 YYNGEE. CDR3 size: 14 residues. The CDR3: CASSASGSVGEQFF.

This chain uses TRBV2 with TRBJ2-5; the D call of TRBD1 rests on TCRdb alone, since no DNA is present to check it. Germline CDR1 is SNHLY and CDR2 is FYNNEI. This CDR3 has 15 residues. CDR3 region: CASSEAPGGEETQYF.

The J gene is TRBJ2-5, the V gene TRBV13; the TRBD1 assignment by TCRdb is unverifiable without DNA. CDR3 size: 14 residues. The germline V gene has CDR1 PRHDT and CDR2 FYEKMQ (reference sequence). The CDR3 loop reads CASSVSGTGETQYF.

The V gene is TRBV18, the J gene TRBJ2-7. The V gene's germline CDR1 is KGHSH and CDR2 LQKENI. The CDR3 sequence is 14 residues long. The CDR3 is CASSPRDDSYEQYF.

The chain employs TRBV15 and TRBJ2-1. Looked up from germline, CDR1 is LNHNV and CDR2 is YYDKDF (reference sequence). CDR3 size: 14 residues. The CDR3 loop is CATSRTGPDNEQFF.

This sequence joins TRBV7-9 and TRBJ2-3; TCRdb proposes TRBD1, but this gene call is untestable without DNA. The CDR3 length is 15 residues. In germline, CDR1 is SEHNR, CDR2 FQNEAQ (reference sequence). CDR3 loop: CASSLGSGTADTQYF.

The V and J genes are TRBV19 and TRBJ1-5. Looked up from germline, CDR1 is LNHDA and CDR2 is SQIVND (reference sequence). The CDR3 spans 15 residues. The CDR3 here is CASSLGWQSNQPQHF.

The V and J genes are TRBV12-3 or TRBV12-4 and TRBJ2-4. The CDR3 spans 12 residues. CDR3 in amino acids: CASSFGGDIQYF.